Listed below are T cell receptor beta chains from one sample, sequenced in a study of neurological immune-mediated disorders. MiXCR was run by TCRdb on the 5' RACE reads, yielding one entry per CDR3 protein. The sample lists under 80,000 distinct CDR3 sequences, over 12% occurring once. Specimen: PBMCs. The receptor set was obtained from a woman in her forties or fifties in good health. Each CDR3 is given with its conserved first and last residue. Each record gives: D gene, clone size, V gene, J gene, CDR3 DNA, CDR3 protein. A D gene is named only where the DNA matches it firmly. Clone size is not always given. Where it is, it says once, few, many or a class for expanded clones.

D: TRBD1; size: NA; V: TRBV20-1; J: TRBJ1-2; DNA: TGCAGTGCGTCCGAGCAGGGGGTGGGAGGCTACACCTTC; CDR3: CSASEQGVGGYTF
D: NA; size: many; V: TRBV29-1; J: TRBJ2-5; DNA: TGCAGCGTCCTACAGGTTCAAGAGACCCAGTACTTC; CDR3: CSVLQVQETQYF
D: TRBD2; size: many; V: TRBV12-3/TRBV12-4; J: TRBJ2-1; DNA: TGTGCCAGCAGGGGCGGGAGCCCTTACAGCTCCTACAATGAGCAGTTCTTC; CDR3: CASRGGSPYSSYNEQFF
D: NA; size: many; V: TRBV29-1; J: TRBJ2-3; DNA: TGCAGCGTTGAGTTGGGCAGGCGCACAGATACGCAGTATTTT; CDR3: CSVELGRRTDTQYF
D: TRBD2; size: many; V: TRBV4-2; J: TRBJ2-1; DNA: TGTGCCAGCAGCCCCGGGGGACTAGACGGAGGCAATGAGCAGTTCTTC; CDR3: CASSPGGLDGGNEQFF
D: NA; size: many; V: TRBV5-1; J: TRBJ2-3; DNA: TGCGCCAGCAGCTTTAGACAGGACCCAGATACGCAGTATTTT; CDR3: CASSFRQDPDTQYF
D: TRBD1; size: many; V: TRBV11-2; J: TRBJ1-3; DNA: TGTGCCAGCAGCCGACAGGGCCACACCATATATTTT; CDR3: CASSRQGHTIYF
D: NA; size: many; V: TRBV5-1; J: TRBJ2-6; DNA: TGCGCCAGCAGCTTGGACAACGGGGCCAACGTCCTGACTTTC; CDR3: CASSLDNGANVLTF
D: TRBD1; size: NA; V: TRBV5-1; J: TRBJ2-7; DNA: TGCGCCAGCAGCTCCCGGGACAGGGGACGTTACGAGCAGTACTTC; CDR3: CASSSRDRGRYEQYF
D: NA; size: many; V: TRBV20-1; J: TRBJ2-6; DNA: TGCAGTGCTAGGGGGACTTCTGGGGCCAACGTCCTGACTTTC; CDR3: CSARGTSGANVLTF
D: NA; size: NA; V: TRBV3-1; J: TRBJ2-3; DNA: TGTGCCAGCGAGAGGGGAAGCACAGATACGCAGTATTTT; CDR3: CASERGSTDTQYF
D: TRBD1; size: many; V: TRBV10-3; J: TRBJ1-4; DNA: TGTGCCATCAGAGCAGAGGGGGCAGATAATGAAAAACTGTTTTTT; CDR3: CAIRAEGADNEKLFF
D: NA; size: many; V: TRBV29-1; J: TRBJ1-4; DNA: TGCAGCGTTGGAAGCGGGACACGAAATGAAAAACTGTTTTTT; CDR3: CSVGSGTRNEKLFF
D: TRBD2; size: many; V: TRBV5-1; J: TRBJ2-3; DNA: TGCGCCAGCAGCTCACTAGCGGGGGCCTTCACAGATACGCAGTATTTT; CDR3: CASSSLAGAFTDTQYF
D: NA; size: many; V: TRBV12-3/TRBV12-4; J: TRBJ2-6; DNA: TGTGCCAGCAGATCCATGGGTGGGGCCAACGTCCTGACTTTC; CDR3: CASRSMGGANVLTF
D: TRBD2; size: many; V: TRBV5-1; J: TRBJ2-7; DNA: TGCGCCAGCAGCTTGGCCCACGACGCCCTAAGCGGGGGAGAGGAGCAGTACTTC; CDR3: CASSLAHDALSGGEEQYF
D: TRBD1; size: NA; V: TRBV5-1; J: TRBJ2-1; DNA: TGCGCCAGCAGCTTCCAATCGGACAGGGTCAATGAGCAGTTCTTC; CDR3: CASSFQSDRVNEQFF
D: NA; size: many; V: TRBV5-1; J: TRBJ2-7; DNA: TGCGCCAGCAGCACACGGGGGAACTACGAGCAGTACTTC; CDR3: CASSTRGNYEQYF
D: NA; size: few; V: TRBV7-9; J: TRBJ1-6; DNA: TGTGCCAGCAGCTTAGCGCTCGGAGGAGCTGGGAATTCACCCCTCCACTTT; CDR3: CASSLALGGAGNSPLHF
D: NA; size: many; V: TRBV5-1; J: TRBJ2-2; DNA: TGCGCCAGCAGCCCACAAGGTTTGGACACCGGGGAGCTGTTTTTT; CDR3: CASSPQGLDTGELFF
D: NA; size: many; V: TRBV3-1; J: TRBJ2-1; DNA: TGTGCCAGCAGCTTATCATTAGCGAGCTCCTACAATGAGCAGTTCTTC; CDR3: CASSLSLASSYNEQFF
D: NA; size: many; V: TRBV4-2; J: TRBJ1-4; DNA: TGTGCCAGCAGCCAAGATTTACAGGGATATGAAAAACTGTTTTTT; CDR3: CASSQDLQGYEKLFF
D: NA; size: many; V: TRBV5-1; J: TRBJ2-6; DNA: TGCGCCAGCAGCTTTGTACAGTTCGTCTCTGGGGCCAACGTCCTGACTTTC; CDR3: CASSFVQFVSGANVLTF
D: NA; size: NA; V: TRBV7-2; J: TRBJ2-7; DNA: NA; CDR3: CASSFYICSARTTYEQYF
D: TRBD1; size: many; V: TRBV27; J: TRBJ1-6; DNA: TGTGCCAGCAGCCAGGGGGGCGGTTCACCCCTCCACTTT; CDR3: CASSQGGGSPLHF
D: TRBD2; size: NA; V: TRBV7-3; J: TRBJ2-1; DNA: TGTGACAGCAGCCCTAGCGGGAGTGGGTATGAGCAGTTCTTC; CDR3: CDSSPSGSGYEQFF
D: TRBD1; size: many; V: TRBV5-1; J: TRBJ2-5; DNA: TGCGCCAGCAGCTTGTCCGGGACAGGGGGACAAGAGACCCAGTACTTC; CDR3: CASSLSGTGGQETQYF
D: NA; size: few; V: TRBV5-1; J: TRBJ1-1; DNA: TGCGCCAGCAGCTTGACTACGGATACTGAAGCTTTCTTT; CDR3: CASSLTTDTEAFF
D: NA; size: many; V: TRBV29-1; J: TRBJ2-7; DNA: TGCAGCGTTGAGGAGGGAAGCTACGAGCAGTACTTC; CDR3: CSVEEGSYEQYF
D: NA; size: many; V: TRBV11-2; J: TRBJ1-1; DNA: TGTGCCAGCAGCTTAGCCACTGAAGCTTTCTTT; CDR3: CASSLATEAFF
D: NA; size: many; V: TRBV28; J: TRBJ1-2; DNA: TGTGCCAGCAGTTTCCAGGCGAGAAACTATGGCTACACCTTC; CDR3: CASSFQARNYGYTF
D: NA; size: many; V: TRBV5-1; J: TRBJ1-2; DNA: TGCGCCAGCAAATCAGACCCCGGGTTTGCCTATGGCTACACCTTC; CDR3: CASKSDPGFAYGYTF
D: TRBD1; size: many; V: TRBV5-1; J: TRBJ2-7; DNA: TGCGCCAGCAGCCCGGGACAGGGGGCGACCGGCGAGCAGTACTTC; CDR3: CASSPGQGATGEQYF
D: TRBD1; size: many; V: TRBV5-1; J: TRBJ2-1; DNA: TGCGCCAGCAGCCCGGGGACAGGGGTGGCTGAGCAGTTCTTC; CDR3: CASSPGTGVAEQFF
D: NA; size: many; V: TRBV6-5; J: TRBJ2-1; DNA: TGTGCCAGCAGTTACACTAGGACCCACAATGAGCAGTTCTTC; CDR3: CASSYTRTHNEQFF
D: TRBD1; size: many; V: TRBV7-9; J: TRBJ2-2; DNA: TGTGCCAGCAGCTTACCCGGGACAGGGATCGGGGAGCTGTTTTTT; CDR3: CASSLPGTGIGELFF
D: NA; size: many; V: TRBV14; J: TRBJ2-3; DNA: TGTGCCAGCAGCCAGATGGGTAGCTTTGCAGATACGCAGTATTTT; CDR3: CASSQMGSFADTQYF
D: NA; size: many; V: TRBV21-1; J: TRBJ2-7; DNA: TGTGCCAGCAGCAAAGCTAACGAGCAGTACTTC; CDR3: CASSKANEQYF
D: NA; size: many; V: TRBV7-2; J: TRBJ2-3; DNA: TGTGCCAGCAGCGAACTAGTGCGGGCAGATACGCAGTATTTT; CDR3: CASSELVRADTQYF
D: NA; size: many; V: TRBV6-5; J: TRBJ1-1; DNA: TGTGCCAGCAGTTACTCGGGTGCAGACCTCGCCACTGAAGCTTTCTTT; CDR3: CASSYSGADLATEAFF
D: NA; size: many; V: TRBV20-1; J: TRBJ2-7; DNA: TGCAGTGCTAGTGGGGACAACAACTACGAGCAGTACTTC; CDR3: CSASGDNNYEQYF
D: NA; size: many; V: TRBV12-3/TRBV12-4; J: TRBJ2-3; DNA: TGTGCCAGCAGTCTAACGAAGGGCAGGGGAGGGGATACGCAGTATTTT; CDR3: CASSLTKGRGGDTQYF
D: NA; size: many; V: TRBV24-1; J: TRBJ1-1; DNA: TGTGCCACCAGTGACCGGGGGAGAACTGAAGCTTTCTTT; CDR3: CATSDRGRTEAFF
D: NA; size: many; V: TRBV5-6; J: TRBJ2-1; DNA: TGTGCCAGCAGCGGGCGACTGTTGGGAGGCCCCAATTCGATCAATGAGCAGTTCTTC; CDR3: CASSGRLLGGPNSINEQFF
D: NA; size: many; V: TRBV5-1; J: TRBJ1-1; DNA: TGCGCCAGCAGCTTGGTCGAGCAGATGGAAGCTTTCTTT; CDR3: CASSLVEQMEAFF
D: TRBD1; size: NA; V: TRBV25-1; J: TRBJ1-4; DNA: TGTGCCAGCAGTGAATTGACAGGGTCCGGTGAAAAACTGTTTTTT; CDR3: CASSELTGSGEKLFF
D: NA; size: many; V: TRBV24-1; J: TRBJ1-5; DNA: TGTGCCACCAGTGATTTTGGGGAACAGCCCCAGCATTTT; CDR3: CATSDFGEQPQHF
D: TRBD1; size: many; V: TRBV5-6; J: TRBJ1-1; DNA: TGTGCCAGCAGCCAGGTACGGACAGGGTGGGGCTCTGAAGCTTTCTTT; CDR3: CASSQVRTGWGSEAFF
D: TRBD2; size: many; V: TRBV7-2; J: TRBJ2-7; DNA: TGTGCCAGCAGCTTAACTAGCGGGAGTCAGTACGAGCAGTACTTC; CDR3: CASSLTSGSQYEQYF
D: NA; size: many; V: TRBV2; J: TRBJ2-3; DNA: TGTGCCAGCAGTGCTTTAGCGGATACGCAGTATTTT; CDR3: CASSALADTQYF
D: TRBD2; size: many; V: TRBV20-1; J: TRBJ2-2; DNA: TGCAGTGTCCTACGGGGGGACCACGGGGAGCTGTTTTTT; CDR3: CSVLRGDHGELFF
D: TRBD2; size: many; V: TRBV7-9; J: TRBJ2-5; DNA: TGTGCCAGCAGCTTACTTGCGGGGGTATCCCAAGAGACCCAGTACTTC; CDR3: CASSLLAGVSQETQYF
D: NA; size: many; V: TRBV2; J: TRBJ2-1; DNA: TGTGCCAGCAGTCCGGGACCCTTCTCCTACAATGAGCAGTTCTTC; CDR3: CASSPGPFSYNEQFF
D: TRBD1; size: many; V: TRBV5-1; J: TRBJ1-3; DNA: TGCGCCAGCAGCTTGGCTCCCGGGACAGGGGGCTACACCATATATTTT; CDR3: CASSLAPGTGGYTIYF
D: NA; size: many; V: TRBV6-5; J: TRBJ2-7; DNA: TGTGCCAGCAGCCTTATGGGGGCCATACAGGGCGAGCAGTACTTC; CDR3: CASSLMGAIQGEQYF
D: TRBD1; size: many; V: TRBV12-3/TRBV12-4; J: TRBJ2-5; DNA: TGTGCCAGCAGTTCGGGACAGACTGTAACGTACCAAGAGACCCAGTACTTC; CDR3: CASSSGQTVTYQETQYF
D: NA; size: many; V: TRBV5-1; J: TRBJ2-1; DNA: TGCGCCAGCAGCTTAGATCATGGTGGTGAGCAGTTCTTC; CDR3: CASSLDHGGEQFF
D: NA; size: many; V: TRBV28; J: TRBJ1-3; DNA: TGTGCCAGCAGCCCGGGGGACCCCGACCGGAACACCATATATTTT; CDR3: CASSPGDPDRNTIYF
D: NA; size: many; V: TRBV5-1; J: TRBJ1-1; DNA: TGCGCCAGCAGCTTGAGGGAGGGGACTGAAGCTTTCTTT; CDR3: CASSLREGTEAFF